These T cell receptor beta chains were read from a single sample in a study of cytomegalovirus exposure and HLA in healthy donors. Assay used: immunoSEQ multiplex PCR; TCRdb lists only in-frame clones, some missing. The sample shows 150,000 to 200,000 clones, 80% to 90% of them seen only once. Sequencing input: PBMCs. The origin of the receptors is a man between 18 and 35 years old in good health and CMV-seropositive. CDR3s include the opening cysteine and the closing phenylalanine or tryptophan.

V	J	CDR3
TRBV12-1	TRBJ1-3	CARGGSPQPRSGNTIYF
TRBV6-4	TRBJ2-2	CASSDKPGQGNTGELFF
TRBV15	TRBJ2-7	CATSETSGGYEQYF
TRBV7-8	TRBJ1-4	CASSIQGNPNEKLFF
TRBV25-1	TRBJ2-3	CASSGGTGGADTQYF
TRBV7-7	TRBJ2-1	CASSSGLAGGDEQFF
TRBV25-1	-	CASSARTGESRVYEQYF
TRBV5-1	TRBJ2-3	CASSSGLAGTDTQYF
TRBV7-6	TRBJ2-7	CASSRWPGQGYEQYF
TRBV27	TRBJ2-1	CASSLGYWSSSINEQFF
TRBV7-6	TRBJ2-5	CASSLDTGEETQYF